This entry features one TCR beta chain sequence. The antigen is not known. This record comes from a study of shared clonotypes between healthy human individuals. Findings and limits, study-wide: Generation probability values for non-shared clonotypes were lower than those for clonotypes shared by all four donors.

Some clones are missing from TCRdb's copy, which holds only in-frame ones; the method was immunoSEQ multiplex PCR. The top ten hold 0.25% to 0.35% of the sample, which has about 380,000 clones, roughly 96% seen once. The CDR3 covers 14 residues. V shed 2 bases and J shed 8 bases, with 15 bases lying between them. Germline V lookup: CDR1 MDHEN, CDR2 SYDVKM. Sequencing used memory CD8+ T cells sorted from blood. The subset was: CD45RO+ cells pooled with CCR7-negative TemRA cells. This receptor was obtained from a man aged 30 to 45 in good health. The chain has TRBV28 and TRBJ1-2, with D possibly TRBD1 on 6 matching bases. The CDR3 reads CASSLQIRGSGYTF. The CDR3 region has the DNA TGTGCCAGCAGTTTACAGATCAGGGGCAGCGGCTACACCTTC.